The 10 T cell receptor beta chains in this list originate from one sample, sequenced in a study of identical twins. TCRdb analysed the 5' RACE reads with MiXCR anew, one entry per CDR3 protein. The sample includes about 100,000 distinct CDR3 sequences, about 6% of them seen just once. What was sequenced was memory T cells sorted from blood. The receptors originated from a woman aged 50 to 60 in good health.

This clonotype was seen many times. Given a much more abundant clone one base away, this may be a read error. V is TRBV27 and J is TRBJ2-7; D is perhaps TRBD1 (6 bases). CDR1 and CDR2 (germline): MNHEY, SMNVEV (reference sequence). The ends were cut back, 3 bases at V and 4 bases at J, with 28 bases in the middle. The CDR3 is 19 amino acids. This CDR3 is CASSFRGAPDSWGVYEQYF. The CDR3 region has the DNA TGTGCCAGCAGTTTCAGGGGTGCCCCAGACAGTTGGGGAGTTTACGAGCAGTACTTC.

The V call is TRBV24-1, the J call TRBJ1-2; no clear D gene. The CDR3 totals 12 residues. From germline, CDR1 is KGHDR and CDR2 SFDVKD. Trimming removed 12 bases at V and 4 bases at J, with 14 bases between. CDR3: CAPTEGPYGYTF. The DNA for the CDR3 is TGTGCCCCCACAGAGGGTCCCTATGGCTACACCTTC.

This clonotype was seen many times. The chain recombines TRBV19 with TRBJ2-2; 8 nucleotides match TRBD2. Germline CDR1 and CDR2: LNHDA and SQIVND (reference sequence). The CDR3 loop spans 16 amino acids. V shed 4 bases, J shed 4 bases, and the junction held 8 bases outside the gene matches. Written as DNA, the CDR3 is TGTGCCAGTAGTAAGCCGCGGGAGGTTGCCACCGGGGAGCTGTTTTTT. Translated, it gives CASSKPREVATGELFF.

The V call is TRBV10-2, the J call TRBJ2-3, with 12 bases that match TRBD2. Germline assignment: CDR1 WSHSY and CDR2 SAAADI. Trimming at V came to 6 bases and at J to 1 base, leaving 14 bases not matched to a gene. The CDR3 totals 19 residues. This CDR3 reads CASRHGLAGPGAGTDTQYF. The CDR3 DNA is TGCGCCAGCAGACATGGACTAGCGGGACCCGGGGCTGGCACAGATACGCAGTATTTT.

This clonotype was recorded many times. The chain recombines TRBV5-1 with TRBJ2-3; D is possibly TRBD1 (6 bases). The CDR3 extends over 14 amino acids. Trimming left V 1 base short and J 5 bases short, with 11 bases between. The germline V gene encodes CDR1 SGHRS and CDR2 YFSETQ. CDR3 sequence reads: CASSLTVQGDTQYF. In DNA, the CDR3 is TGCGCCAGCAGCTTGACCGTACAGGGAGATACGCAGTATTTT.

This clonotype was detected ten times or more. The chain is built from TRBV7-6 and TRBJ1-1; 9 bases match TRBD1. This CDR3 region has 15 residues. The V gene end was trimmed by 7 bases and the J gene end by 4 bases; junction bases not matched to a gene: 10. CDR1 and CDR2 (germline): SGHVS, FNYEAQ. This chain's CDR3 is CASKPGTGLSTEAFF. In DNA form, the CDR3 reads TGTGCCAGCAAGCCCGGGACAGGGTTGAGCACTGAAGCTTTCTTT.

V gene TRBV21-1 combines with J gene TRBJ1-4. TRBV21-1 is a pseudogene segment. The CDR3 consists of 15 residues. The CDR3 region has the DNA TGTGCCAGCAGCACTATAAGGGTGCCGCGAGAAAAACTGTTTTTT. Encoded protein: CASSTIRVPREKLFF.

This clonotype was seen just once. A much larger clone lies one base from this, so it may be a read error. The chain links TRBV5-1 to TRBJ2-2, with D possibly TRBD2 on 5 matching bases. Germline V lookup: CDR1 SGHRS, CDR2 YFSETQ. CDR3 length: 15 amino acids. The CDR3 loop is CASSLGPTGPGEQFF. In nucleotides, the CDR3 is TGCGCCAGCAGCTTGGGTCCGACGGGCCCCGGGGAGCAGTTTTTT.

This clonotype was detected ten times or more. This chain uses TRBV20-1 with TRBJ1-2, with TRBD1 identical over 7 bases. Germline values: CDR1 DFQATT, CDR2 SNEGSKA (reference sequence). V lost 0 bases and J lost 6; bases outside the gene matches: 10. CDR3 size: 15 residues. CDR3 in DNA: TGCAGTGCTAGAGACTCCCCGACAGGGAGAGATGGCTACACCTTC. Residues: CSARDSPTGRDGYTF.

This clonotype has ten or more counts. The chain couples TRBV9 to TRBJ2-1; 7 nucleotides agree with TRBD2. Germline lookup yields CDR1 SGDLS and CDR2 YYNGEE. The V segment lost 3 bases and the J segment 13 bases; nucleotides outside the gene matches: 16. The CDR3 sequence is 15 residues long. CDR3 coding DNA: TGTGCCAGCAGCGACCCACCCGGGCGGGAGTCGGGACAGTTCTTC. Amino acid sequence: CASSDPPGRESGQFF. The full variable domain, completed using reference TRBV9 and TRBJ2-1, is DSGVTQTPKHLITATGQRVTLRCSPRSGDLSVYWYQQSLDQGLQFLIQYYNGEERAKGNILERFSAQQFPDLHSELNLSSLELGDSALYFCASSDPPGRESGQFFGPGTRLTVL.